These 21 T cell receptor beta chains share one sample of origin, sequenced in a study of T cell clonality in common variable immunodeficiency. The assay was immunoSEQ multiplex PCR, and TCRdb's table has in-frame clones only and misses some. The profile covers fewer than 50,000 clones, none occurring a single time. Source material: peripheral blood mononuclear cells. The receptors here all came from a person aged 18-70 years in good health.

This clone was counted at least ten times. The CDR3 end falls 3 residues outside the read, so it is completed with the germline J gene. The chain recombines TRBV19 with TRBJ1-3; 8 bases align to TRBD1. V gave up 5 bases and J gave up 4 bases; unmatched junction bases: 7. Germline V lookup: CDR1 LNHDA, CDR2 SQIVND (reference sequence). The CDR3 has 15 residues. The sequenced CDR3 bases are TGTGCCAGTAGTGTGGACAGGGCTAAAGGAAACACC. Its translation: CASSVDRAKGNT. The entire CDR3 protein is CASSVDRAKGNTIYF.

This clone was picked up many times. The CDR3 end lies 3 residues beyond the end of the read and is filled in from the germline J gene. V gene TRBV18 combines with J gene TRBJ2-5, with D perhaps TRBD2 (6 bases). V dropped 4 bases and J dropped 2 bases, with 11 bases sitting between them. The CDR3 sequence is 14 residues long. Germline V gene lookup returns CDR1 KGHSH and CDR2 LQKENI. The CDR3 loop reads CASSLAGYQETQYF. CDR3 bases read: TGTGCCAGCTCACTGGCGGGATATCAAGAGACC.

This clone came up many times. CDR3 amino acids: CASSIGTGWQPQHF. The part of the CDR3 DNA that was read is TGTGCCAGTAGTATCGGGACAGGGTGGCAGCCC. The chain carries TRBV19 and TRBJ1-5, with TRBD1 matching over 9 bases. The read falls 3 residues short of the CDR3 end, and the missing part is taken from the germline J gene. Germline-derived CDR1 and CDR2 are LNHDA and SQIVND (reference sequence). With V trimmed by 3 bases and J by 7 bases, 4 bases remained unmatched. This CDR3 region has 14 residues.

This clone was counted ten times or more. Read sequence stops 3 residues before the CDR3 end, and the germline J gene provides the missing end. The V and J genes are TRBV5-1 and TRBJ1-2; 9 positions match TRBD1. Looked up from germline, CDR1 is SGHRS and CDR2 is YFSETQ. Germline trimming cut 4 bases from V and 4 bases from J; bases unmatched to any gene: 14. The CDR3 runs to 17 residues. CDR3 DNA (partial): TGCGCCAGCAGCCAGGAGGGGACAGGGAGATTCGGCTATGGC. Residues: CASSQEGTGRFGYG. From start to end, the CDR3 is CASSQEGTGRFGYGYTF.

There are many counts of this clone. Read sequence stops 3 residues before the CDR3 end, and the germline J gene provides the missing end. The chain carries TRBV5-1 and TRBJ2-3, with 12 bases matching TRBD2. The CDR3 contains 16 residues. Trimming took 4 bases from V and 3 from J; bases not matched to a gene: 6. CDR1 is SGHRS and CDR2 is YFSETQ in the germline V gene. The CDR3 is CASSRQTSGSTDTQYF. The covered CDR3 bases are TGCGCCAGCAGCCGCCAGACTAGCGGGAGTACAGATACG.

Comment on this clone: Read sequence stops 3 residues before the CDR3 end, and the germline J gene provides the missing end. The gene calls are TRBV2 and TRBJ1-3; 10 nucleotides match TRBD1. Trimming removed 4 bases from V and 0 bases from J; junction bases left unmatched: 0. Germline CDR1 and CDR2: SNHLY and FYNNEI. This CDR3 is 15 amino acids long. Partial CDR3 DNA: TGTGCCAGCAGTGGGGACAGGGGCTCTGGAAACACC. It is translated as CASSGDRGSGNT. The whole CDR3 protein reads CASSGDRGSGNTIYF.

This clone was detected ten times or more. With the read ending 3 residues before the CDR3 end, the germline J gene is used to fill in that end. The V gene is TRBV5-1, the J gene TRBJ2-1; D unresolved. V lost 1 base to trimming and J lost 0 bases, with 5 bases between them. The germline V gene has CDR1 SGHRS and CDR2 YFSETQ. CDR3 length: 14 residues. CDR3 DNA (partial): TGCGCCAGCAGCTTGCAGAGCTCCTACAATGAG. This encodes CASSLQSSYNE. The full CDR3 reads CASSLQSSYNEQFF.

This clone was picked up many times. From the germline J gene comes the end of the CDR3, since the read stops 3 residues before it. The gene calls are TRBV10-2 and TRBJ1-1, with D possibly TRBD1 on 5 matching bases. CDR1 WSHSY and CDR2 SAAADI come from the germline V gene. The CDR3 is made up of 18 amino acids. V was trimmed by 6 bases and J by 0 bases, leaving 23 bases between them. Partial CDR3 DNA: TGCGCCAGCAGAATAGCTTACCTCCGGGACTGGCTGAACACTGAA. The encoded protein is CASRIAYLRDWLNTE. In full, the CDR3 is CASRIAYLRDWLNTEAFF.

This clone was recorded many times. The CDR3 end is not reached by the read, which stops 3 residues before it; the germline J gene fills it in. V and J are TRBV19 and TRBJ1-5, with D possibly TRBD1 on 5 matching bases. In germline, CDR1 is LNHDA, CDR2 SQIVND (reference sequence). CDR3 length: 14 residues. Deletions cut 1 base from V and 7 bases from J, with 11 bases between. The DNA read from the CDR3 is TGTGCCAGTAGTATAGGTGGGGCCCGCCAGCCC. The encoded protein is CASSIGGARQP. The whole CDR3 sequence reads CASSIGGARQPQHF.

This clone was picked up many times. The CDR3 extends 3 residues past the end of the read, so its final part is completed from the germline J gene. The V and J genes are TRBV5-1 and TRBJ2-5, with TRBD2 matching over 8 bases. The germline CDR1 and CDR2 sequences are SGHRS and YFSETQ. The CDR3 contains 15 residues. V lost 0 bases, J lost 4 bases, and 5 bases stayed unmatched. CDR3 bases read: TGCGCCAGCAGCTTGGAGTCCAGCGGGAGAGAGACC. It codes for CASSLESSGRET. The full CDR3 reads CASSLESSGRETQYF.

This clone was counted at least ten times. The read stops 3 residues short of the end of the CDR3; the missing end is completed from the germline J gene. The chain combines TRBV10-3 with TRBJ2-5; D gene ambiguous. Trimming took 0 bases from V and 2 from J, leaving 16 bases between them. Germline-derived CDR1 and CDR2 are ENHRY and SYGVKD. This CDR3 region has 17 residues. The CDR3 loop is CAISESSSLVYQETQYF. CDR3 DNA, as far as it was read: TGTGCCATCAGTGAGTCAAGCAGTCTAGTATATCAAGAGACC.

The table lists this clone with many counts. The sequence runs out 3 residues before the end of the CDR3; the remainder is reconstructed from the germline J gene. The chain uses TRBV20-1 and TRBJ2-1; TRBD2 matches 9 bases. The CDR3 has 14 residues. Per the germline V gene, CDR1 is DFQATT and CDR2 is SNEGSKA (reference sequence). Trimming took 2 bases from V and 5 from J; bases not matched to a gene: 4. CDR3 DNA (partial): TGCAGTGCTAGACTCGCGGGGGGGCACAATGAG. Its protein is CSARLAGGHNE. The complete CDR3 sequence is CSARLAGGHNEQFF.

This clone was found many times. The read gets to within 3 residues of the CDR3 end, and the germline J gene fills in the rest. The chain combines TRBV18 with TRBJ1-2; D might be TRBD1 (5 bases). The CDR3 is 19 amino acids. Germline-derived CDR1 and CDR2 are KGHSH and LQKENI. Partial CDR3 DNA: TGTGCCAGCTCTCTACACCCCGGGACTACTCTAAAAGATACGATTTTG. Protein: CASSLHPGTTLKDTIL. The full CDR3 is CASSLHPGTTLKDTILYTF.

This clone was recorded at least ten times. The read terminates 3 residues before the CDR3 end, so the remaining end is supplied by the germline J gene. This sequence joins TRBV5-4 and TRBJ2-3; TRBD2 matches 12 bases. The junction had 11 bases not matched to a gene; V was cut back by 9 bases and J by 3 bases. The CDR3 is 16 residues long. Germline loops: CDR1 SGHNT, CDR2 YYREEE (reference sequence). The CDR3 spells CATLAGGPQMTDTQYF. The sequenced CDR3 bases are TGTGCCACCCTAGCGGGAGGGCCTCAAATGACAGATACG.

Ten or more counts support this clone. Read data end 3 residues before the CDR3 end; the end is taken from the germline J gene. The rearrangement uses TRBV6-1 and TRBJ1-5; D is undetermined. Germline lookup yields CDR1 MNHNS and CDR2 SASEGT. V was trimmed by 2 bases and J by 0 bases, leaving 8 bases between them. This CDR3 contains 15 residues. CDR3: CASSERHSSNQPQHF. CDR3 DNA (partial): TGTGCCAGCAGTGAACGACATAGTAGCAATCAGCCC.

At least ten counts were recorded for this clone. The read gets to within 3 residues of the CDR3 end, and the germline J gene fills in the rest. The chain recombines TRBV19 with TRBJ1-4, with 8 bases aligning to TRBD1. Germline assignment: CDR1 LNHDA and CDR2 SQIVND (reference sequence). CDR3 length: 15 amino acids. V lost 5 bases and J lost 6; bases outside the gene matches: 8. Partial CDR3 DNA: TGTGCCAGTAGTCCCCAGGGCAGGGGGCATGAAAAA. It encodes CASSPQGRGHEK. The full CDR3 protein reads CASSPQGRGHEKLFF.

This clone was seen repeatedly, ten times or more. The sequenced part of the CDR3 DNA is TGTGCCTGGGCCAATGTGGACAGGGGGCAAGGC. Translated, it gives CAWANVDRGQG. In full, the CDR3 reads CAWANVDRGQGYTF. V and J are TRBV30 and TRBJ1-2; TRBD1 matches 11 bases. The read comes to an end 3 residues before the CDR3 does, leaving the germline J gene to fill in the end. This CDR3 contains 14 residues. CDR1 is GTSNPN and CDR2 is SVGIG in the germline V gene (reference sequence).

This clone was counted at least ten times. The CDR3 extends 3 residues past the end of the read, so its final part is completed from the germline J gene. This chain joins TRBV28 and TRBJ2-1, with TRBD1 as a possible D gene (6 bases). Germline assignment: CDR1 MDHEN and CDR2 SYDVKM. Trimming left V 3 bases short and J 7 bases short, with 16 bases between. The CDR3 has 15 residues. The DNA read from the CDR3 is TGTGCCAGCAGTTTGATTGGGACCCAGGGGAATGAG. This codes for CASSLIGTQGNE. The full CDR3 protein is CASSLIGTQGNEQFF. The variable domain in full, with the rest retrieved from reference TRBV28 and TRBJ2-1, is DVKVTQSSRYLVKRTGEKVFLECVQDMDHENMFWYRQDPGLGLRLIYFSYDVKMKEKGDIPEGYSVSREKKERFSLILESASTNQTSMYLCASSLIGTQGNEQFFGPGTRLTVL.

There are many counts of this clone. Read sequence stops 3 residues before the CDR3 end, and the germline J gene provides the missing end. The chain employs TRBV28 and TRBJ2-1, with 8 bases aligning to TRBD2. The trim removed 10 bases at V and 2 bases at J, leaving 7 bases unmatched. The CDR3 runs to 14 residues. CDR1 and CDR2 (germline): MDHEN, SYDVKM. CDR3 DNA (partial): TGTGCCACTATTAGCGGGACTGCCTACAATGAG. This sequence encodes CATISGTAYNE. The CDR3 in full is CATISGTAYNEQFF. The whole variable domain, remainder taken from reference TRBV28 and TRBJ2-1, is DVKVTQSSRYLVKRTGEKVFLECVQDMDHENMFWYRQDPGLGLRLIYFSYDVKMKEKGDIPEGYSVSREKKERFSLILESASTNQTSMYLCATISGTAYNEQFFGPGTRLTVL.

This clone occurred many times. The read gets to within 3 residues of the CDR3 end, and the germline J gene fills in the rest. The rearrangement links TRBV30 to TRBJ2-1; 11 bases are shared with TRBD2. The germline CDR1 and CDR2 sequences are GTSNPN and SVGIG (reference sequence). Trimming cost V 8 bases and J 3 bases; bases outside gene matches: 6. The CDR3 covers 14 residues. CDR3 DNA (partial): TGTGCCGTAATGGGACTAGCGGACTACAATGAG. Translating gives CAVMGLADYNE. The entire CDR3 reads CAVMGLADYNEQFF.

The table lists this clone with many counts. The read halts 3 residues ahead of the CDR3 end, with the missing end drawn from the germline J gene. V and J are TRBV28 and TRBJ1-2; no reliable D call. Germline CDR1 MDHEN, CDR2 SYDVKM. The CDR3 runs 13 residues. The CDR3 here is CASDWASRGGYTF. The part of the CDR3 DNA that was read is TGTGCCAGCGATTGGGCGAGCCGGGGAGGC.